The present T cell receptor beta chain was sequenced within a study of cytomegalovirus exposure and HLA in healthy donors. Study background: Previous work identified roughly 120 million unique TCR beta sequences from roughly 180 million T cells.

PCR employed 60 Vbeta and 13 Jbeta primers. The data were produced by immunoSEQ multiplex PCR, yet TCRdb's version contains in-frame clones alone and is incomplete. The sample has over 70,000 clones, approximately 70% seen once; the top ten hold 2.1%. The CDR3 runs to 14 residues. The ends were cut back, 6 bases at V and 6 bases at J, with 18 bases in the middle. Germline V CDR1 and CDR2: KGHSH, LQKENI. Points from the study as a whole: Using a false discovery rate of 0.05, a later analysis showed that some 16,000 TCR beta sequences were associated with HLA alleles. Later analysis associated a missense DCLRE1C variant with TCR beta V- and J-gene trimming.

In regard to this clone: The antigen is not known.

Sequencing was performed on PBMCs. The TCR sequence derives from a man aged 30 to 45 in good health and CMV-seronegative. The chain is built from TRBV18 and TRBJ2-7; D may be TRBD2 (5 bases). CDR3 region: CASSPTWEFSEQYF. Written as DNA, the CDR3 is TGTGCCAGCTCGCCTACGTGGGAGTTCAGCGAGCAGTACTTC.